This is a list of T cell receptor beta chains from one sample in a study of T cell responses to AZD1222 COVID-19 vaccine. Here immunoSEQ multiplex PCR was the method, and the copy in TCRdb shows in-frame clones only, minus some. The data hold more than 95,000 clones, with about 89% observed a single time. The source was peripheral blood, collected 28 days after the second dose of the MenACWY control vaccine. The receptors stem from an adult who received the MenACWY meningococcal vaccine as a control. Each CDR3 is given with its conserved first and last residue. D genes are given only for firm matches. Only part of the rows carry a size: once, few, many, or a class if the clone is expanded.

abundance | v_gene | d_gene | CDR3aa
once | TRBV6-2/TRBV6-3 | NA | CASSYLGGNQPQHF
NA | TRBV5-1 | TRBD1 | CASSHGTGDYNEQFF
NA | TRBV18 | NA | CASSPVDSYEQYF
NA | TRBV18 | TRBD1 | CASSPEVTGGEYF
NA | TRBV7-2 | NA | CASSLARPDTQYF
NA | TRBV28 | NA | CASSLSSGAYEAFF
NA | TRBV27 | NA | CASGPNGGPYEQYF
NA | TRBV16 | NA | CASSQSRAGAVYEQYF
NA | TRBV29-1 | NA | CSAQRATNEKLFF
NA | TRBV7-8 | TRBD1 | CASSPETGGLGYTF
once | TRBV28 | NA | CASSIQADTEAFF
NA | TRBV5-4 | TRBD1 | CASSSGQGNYGYTF
NA | TRBV24-1 | TRBD2 | CATSDFGGSGDTQYF
NA | TRBV7-2 | NA | CASSLGNGNYGYTF
NA | TRBV7-3 | NA | CASSLYGSEDGYTF
NA | TRBV12-2 | NA | CASRLKPVQETQYF
NA | TRBV10-1 | TRBD2 | CASSGLAGQVGTQYF
NA | TRBV20-1 | NA | CSASSGKGFHEQYF
once | TRBV3-1/TRBV3-2 | TRBD1 | CASSARTGNNEQYF
NA | TRBV5-1 | TRBD1 | CASSLGDRGNYGYTF
few | TRBV6-1 | NA | CASSDRQEEAFF
NA | TRBV9 | TRBD1 | CASSGWTGPEGVGAFF
NA | TRBV4-2 | NA | CASSEGGVPPNEQYF
NA | TRBV7-8 | NA | CASSYPHGQAIRQTQYF
NA | TRBV2 | NA | CASEQSPSYNSPLHF
NA | TRBV9 | TRBD1 | CASSGLTGGAGETQYF
once | TRBV4-2 | NA | CASSQARGTGELFF
NA | TRBV5-5 | NA | CASSLLMTAEALHF
NA | TRBV3-1/TRBV3-2 | NA | CASSLHRQSSTDTQYF
NA | TRBV7-3 | TRBD2 | CASSLKRLAGAPLYF
NA | TRBV29-1 | NA | CSVEEKLYQETQYF
NA | TRBV18 | TRBD1 | CASSAGQNYGYTF
few | TRBV2 | NA | CASSGTDSNQPQHF
NA | TRBV2 | NA | CASGRLLSTDTQYF
NA | TRBV7-3 | NA | CASSLMYYNEQFF
NA | TRBV14 | TRBD1 | CASSQTRGFGYTF
few | TRBV4-3 | TRBD2 | CASSQALGGNEQFF
NA | TRBV28 | NA | CASGGEVEGYTF
once | TRBV7-2 | TRBD2 | CASSFGGGATDQYF
NA | TRBV11-2 | TRBD1 | CASSPPGTGKYNEQFF
NA | TRBV21-1 | NA | CASSKAGVRSSYEQYF
NA | TRBV19 | NA | CASSIRRGVDTEAFF
NA | TRBV5-1 | TRBD2 | CASSKLAGGLNEQFF
NA | TRBV5-4 | NA | CASSLGGARETQYF
NA | TRBV4-1 | NA | CASSGGPSYNEQFF
NA | TRBV6-5 | NA | CASSYSTAGIKDTQYF
NA | TRBV7-8 | NA | CASYAPSSGNTIYF
NA | TRBV3-1/TRBV3-2 | NA | CASSPTTTLQGYTF
NA | TRBV13 | NA | CASSRTESSYEQYF
NA | TRBV3-1/TRBV3-2 | TRBD1 | CASSGNRGLEPYEQYF
NA | TRBV18 | TRBD1 | CASSPGQGQGEKLFF
NA | TRBV6-1 | TRBD1 | CASSEQGADGYTF
NA | TRBV7-8 | NA | CASSLSGRAHEAFF
NA | TRBV15 | NA | CATSRDGRDQYF
NA | TRBV9 | NA | CASSGGDGTQYF